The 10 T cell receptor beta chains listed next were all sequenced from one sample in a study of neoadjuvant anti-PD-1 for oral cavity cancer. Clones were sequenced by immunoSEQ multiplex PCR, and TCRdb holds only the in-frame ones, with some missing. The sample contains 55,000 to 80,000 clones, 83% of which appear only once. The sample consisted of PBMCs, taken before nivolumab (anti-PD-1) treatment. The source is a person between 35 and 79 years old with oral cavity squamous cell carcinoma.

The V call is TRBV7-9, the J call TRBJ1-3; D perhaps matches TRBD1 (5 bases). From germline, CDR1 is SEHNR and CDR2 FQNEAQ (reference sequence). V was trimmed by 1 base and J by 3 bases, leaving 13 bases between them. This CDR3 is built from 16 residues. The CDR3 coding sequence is TGTGCCAGCAGCTTAGAGTTGGCGGGACGTGGAAACACCATATATTTT. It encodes CASSLELAGRGNTIYF.

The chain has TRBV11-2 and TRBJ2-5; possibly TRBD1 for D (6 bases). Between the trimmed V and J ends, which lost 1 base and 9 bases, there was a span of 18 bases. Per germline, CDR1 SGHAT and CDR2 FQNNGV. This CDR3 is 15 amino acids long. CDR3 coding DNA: TGTGCCAGCAGCTTAGCCCCAGGCAGTTCAGGGGCCCAGTACTTC. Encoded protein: CASSLAPGSSGAQYF.

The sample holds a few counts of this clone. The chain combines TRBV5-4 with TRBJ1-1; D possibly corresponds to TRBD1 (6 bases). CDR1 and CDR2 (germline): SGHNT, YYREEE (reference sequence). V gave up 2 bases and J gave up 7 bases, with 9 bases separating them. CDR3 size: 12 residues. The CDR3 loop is CASSLGGLEAFF. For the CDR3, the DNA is TGTGCCAGCAGCTTAGGGGGACTTGAAGCTTTCTTT.

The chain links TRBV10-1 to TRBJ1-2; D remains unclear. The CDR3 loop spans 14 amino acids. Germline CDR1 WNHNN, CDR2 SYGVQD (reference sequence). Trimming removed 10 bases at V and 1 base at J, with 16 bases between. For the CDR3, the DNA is TGCGCCACCACCCGGCAGATTTTTAACTATGGCTACACCTTC. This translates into CATTRQIFNYGYTF.

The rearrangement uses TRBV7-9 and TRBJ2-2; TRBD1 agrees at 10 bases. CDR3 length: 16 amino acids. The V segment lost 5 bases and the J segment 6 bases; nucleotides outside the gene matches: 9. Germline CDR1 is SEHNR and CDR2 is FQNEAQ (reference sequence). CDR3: CASSQRQGARSGELFF. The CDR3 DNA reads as TGTGCCAGCAGCCAGAGACAGGGGGCGCGTTCCGGGGAGCTGTTTTTT.

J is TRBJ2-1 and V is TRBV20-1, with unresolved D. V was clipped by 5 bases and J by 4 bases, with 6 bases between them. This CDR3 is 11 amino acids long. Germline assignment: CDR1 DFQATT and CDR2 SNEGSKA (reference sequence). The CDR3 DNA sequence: TGCAGTGCTGGTCCGTACAATGAGCAGTTCTTC. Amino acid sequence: CSAGPYNEQFF.

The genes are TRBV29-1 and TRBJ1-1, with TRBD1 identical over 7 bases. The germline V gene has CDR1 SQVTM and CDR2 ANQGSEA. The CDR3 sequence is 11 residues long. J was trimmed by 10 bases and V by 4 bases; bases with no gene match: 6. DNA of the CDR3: TGCAGCGTTGCGGCCCAGGGGGGAGCTTTCTTT. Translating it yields CSVAAQGGAFF.

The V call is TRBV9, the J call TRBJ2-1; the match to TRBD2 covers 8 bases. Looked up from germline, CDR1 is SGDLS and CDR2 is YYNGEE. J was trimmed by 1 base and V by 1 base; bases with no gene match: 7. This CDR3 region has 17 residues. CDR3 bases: TGTGCCAGCAGCGTACCCCCGGGACTAGGGTCCTACAATGAGCAGTTCTTC. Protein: CASSVPPGLGSYNEQFF.

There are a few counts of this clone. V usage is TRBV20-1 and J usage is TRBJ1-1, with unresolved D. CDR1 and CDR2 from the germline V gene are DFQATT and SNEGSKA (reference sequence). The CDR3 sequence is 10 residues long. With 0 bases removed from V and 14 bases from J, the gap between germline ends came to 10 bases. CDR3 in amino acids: CSARELAGFF. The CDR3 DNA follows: TGCAGTGCTAGAGAACTAGCCGGGTTCTTT.

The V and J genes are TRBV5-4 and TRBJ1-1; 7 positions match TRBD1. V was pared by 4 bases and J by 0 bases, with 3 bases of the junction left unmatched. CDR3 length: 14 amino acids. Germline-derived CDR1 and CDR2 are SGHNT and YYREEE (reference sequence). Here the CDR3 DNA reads TGTGCCAGCAGCCTAGGGGGCGTGAACACTGAAGCTTTCTTT. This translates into CASSLGGVNTEAFF. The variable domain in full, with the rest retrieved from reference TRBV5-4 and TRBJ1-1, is ETGVTQSPTHLIKTRGQQVTLRCSSQSGHNTVSWYQQALGQGPQFIFQYYREEENGRGNFPPRFSGLQFPNYSSELNVNALELDDSALYLCASSLGGVNTEAFFGQGTRLTVV.